This entry lists 8 T cell receptor beta chains sequenced from one sample in a study of cytomegalovirus exposure and HLA in healthy donors. Produced via immunoSEQ multiplex PCR; TCRdb's table is partial and in-frame only. Of roughly 98,000 clones listed, roughly 87% are singletons. The sample consisted of PBMCs. The receptors come from a man between 18 and 35 years old in good health and CMV-seropositive.

CDR3 bases: TGTGCCAGTAGTAGTCAGTATAGCAATCAGCCCCAGCATTTT. Its translation is CASSSQYSNQPQHF. The rearrangement uses TRBV19 and TRBJ1-5; D not resolved. V lost 4 bases, J lost 0 bases, and 7 bases lay in between. The germline gives CDR1 LNHDA, CDR2 SQIVND (reference sequence). This CDR3 contains 14 residues.

V and J are TRBV7-6 and TRBJ2-2; possible D gene TRBD2, 6 bases. Germline CDR1 reads SGHVS; CDR2 reads FNYEAQ. The V gene lost 5 bases and the J gene lost 6 bases, with 13 bases spanning the gap. This CDR3 is 14 amino acids long. As DNA, the CDR3 is TGTGCCAGCAGCGGCGGGGCCCTTGCCGGGGAGCTGTTTTTT. Translation gives CASSGGALAGELFF.

This sequence joins TRBV27 and TRBJ1-4, with a weak D call TRBD1 (6 bases). This CDR3 region has 16 residues. Germline values: CDR1 MNHEY, CDR2 SMNVEV (reference sequence). V lost 6 bases, J lost 7 bases, and 21 bases lay in between. CDR3 sequence reads: CASSHFLGGAGEKLFF. The CDR3 bases are TGTGCCAGCAGCCATTTCCTTGGGGGGGCGGGTGAAAAACTGTTTTTT. Complete variable domain (other parts from reference TRBV27 and TRBJ1-4): EAQVTQNPRYLITVTGKKLTVTCSQNMNHEYMSWYRQDPGLGLRQIYYSMNVEVTDKGDVPEGYKVSRKEKRNFPLILESPSPNQTSLYFCASSHFLGGAGEKLFFGSGTQLSVL.

The chain uses TRBV10-3 and TRBJ2-6; D remains unclear. Between the trimmed V and J ends, which lost 3 bases and 0 bases, there was a span of 6 bases. The CDR3 sequence is 15 residues long. CDR1 is ENHRY, CDR2 SYGVKD, per germline. CDR3: CAISDSTSGANVLTF. The CDR3 DNA reads as TGTGCCATCAGTGATAGCACCTCTGGGGCCAACGTCCTGACTTTC.

The gene calls are TRBV28 and TRBJ2-7, with 8 bases matching TRBD1. J gave up 6 bases and V 1 base, and 8 bases lay outside the gene matches. The CDR3 has 15 residues. Per germline, CDR1 MDHEN and CDR2 SYDVKM. CDR3: CASSLSHGQGGEQYF. In DNA form, the CDR3 reads TGTGCCAGCAGTTTATCACACGGACAGGGTGGCGAGCAGTACTTC.

This rearrangement joins TRBV7-2 to TRBJ1-1, with 7 bases identical to TRBD1. The trim removed 6 bases at V and 2 bases at J, leaving 6 bases unmatched. The CDR3 runs to 14 residues. CDR1 SGHTA and CDR2 FQGNSA come from the germline V gene. CDR3 sequence (DNA): TGTGCCAGCAGTGCCCGGGACAGAAACACTGAAGCTTTCTTT. This gives the protein CASSARDRNTEAFF.

The chain employs TRBV6-1 and TRBJ1-4, with TRBD1 as a possible D gene (6 bases). V was cut by 7 bases and J by 5 bases, with 11 bases left in between. Germline V lookup: CDR1 MNHNS, CDR2 SASEGT. The CDR3 spans 13 residues. The CDR3 nucleotides read TGTGCCAGCACTCGACAGGAGAATGAAAAACTGTTTTTT. Protein: CASTRQENEKLFF.

The J gene is TRBJ2-1, the V gene TRBV27, with D unclear. The CDR3 is made up of 15 amino acids. V shed 6 bases and J shed 3 bases, with 15 bases lying between them. Germline CDR1 is MNHEY and CDR2 is SMNVEV (reference sequence). The CDR3 sequence: CASSQAIQIYNEQFF. CDR3 sequence (DNA): TGTGCCAGCAGCCAGGCCATACAGATCTACAATGAGCAGTTCTTC.